The 7 T cell receptor beta chains below all came from one sample that was sequenced in a study of cytomegalovirus exposure and HLA in healthy donors. TCRdb's table, derived via immunoSEQ multiplex PCR, lists solely in-frame clones and lacks some. There are around 150,000 clones in the sample; roughly 91% occur only once, and 2.5% to 3% lies in the top ten. What was sequenced was PBMCs. These TCRs come from a man aged 18 to 35 in good health and CMV-seronegative.

The chain carries TRBV5-4 and TRBJ2-1, with D uncertain. The CDR3 runs 14 residues. Trimming removed 3 bases from V and 0 bases from J, with 7 bases in between. Germline lookup yields CDR1 SGHNT and CDR2 YYREEE (reference sequence). The CDR3 nucleotides read TGTGCCAGCAGCTATGCGAGCTCCTACAATGAGCAGTTCTTC. Translation: CASSYASSYNEQFF.

The chain carries TRBV11-2 and TRBJ1-1; D possibly corresponds to TRBD1 (6 bases). V shed 5 bases and J shed 1 base, with 17 bases lying between them. The CDR3 is 16 amino acids. The germline CDR1 and CDR2 sequences are SGHAT and FQNNGV. CDR3 region: CASSPRWTAENTEAFF. Written as DNA, the CDR3 is TGTGCCAGCAGCCCTCGATGGACAGCAGAGAACACTGAAGCTTTCTTT.

The CDR3 coding sequence is TGTGCCATCAGTGAGTCGAGAGGACTGAACACCGGGGAGCTGTTTTTT. Translation: CAISESRGLNTGELFF. The rearrangement uses TRBV10-3 and TRBJ2-2; D is perhaps TRBD2 (5 bases). Germline CDR1 is ENHRY and CDR2 is SYGVKD. The CDR3 covers 16 residues. The ends were cut back, 0 bases at V and 1 base at J, with 9 bases in the middle.

The CDR3 bases are TGTGCCAGCAGTTATCCCGGAGATCGAAACACCATATATTTT. This translates into CASSYPGDRNTIYF. The J gene is TRBJ1-3, the V gene TRBV6-5; D is undetermined. Germline V lookup: CDR1 MNHEY, CDR2 SVGAGI. This CDR3 is built from 14 residues. With 3 bases removed from V and 5 bases from J, the gap between germline ends came to 11 bases.

V and J are TRBV28 and TRBJ1-5; TRBD1 matches at 7 bases. The V and J ends lost 6 bases and 4 bases, in that order; junction bases with no gene match: 12. The CDR3 has 16 amino acids. Germline loops: CDR1 MDHEN, CDR2 SYDVKM. Here the CDR3 DNA reads TGTGCCAGCAGCCGAGGAGGACAGGTACTTAATCAGCCCCAGCATTTT. Translating gives CASSRGGQVLNQPQHF. The variable domain in full, completed from reference TRBV28 and TRBJ1-5, reads DVKVTQSSRYLVKRTGEKVFLECVQDMDHENMFWYRQDPGLGLRLIYFSYDVKMKEKGDIPEGYSVSREKKERFSLILESASTNQTSMYLCASSRGGQVLNQPQHFGDGTRLSIL.

The chain is built from TRBV4-1 and TRBJ2-1, with 9 bases that match TRBD1. This CDR3 region has 16 residues. Germline trimming cut 3 bases from V and 6 bases from J; bases unmatched to any gene: 9. Germline V lookup: CDR1 MGHRA, CDR2 YSYEKL. CDR3 residues: CASSQVDRGWGNEQFF. CDR3 nucleotides: TGCGCCAGCAGCCAGGTGGACAGGGGCTGGGGCAATGAGCAGTTCTTC.

V is TRBV6-5 and J is TRBJ1-2; tentatively, D is TRBD1 (6 bases). Trimming left V 2 bases short and J 12 bases short, with 13 bases between. CDR3 length: 12 amino acids. Germline loops: CDR1 MNHEY, CDR2 SVGAGI. The CDR3 DNA sequence: TGTGCCAGCAGTTACAGGGGGGAGGGCCACACCTTC. This sequence encodes CASSYRGEGHTF.